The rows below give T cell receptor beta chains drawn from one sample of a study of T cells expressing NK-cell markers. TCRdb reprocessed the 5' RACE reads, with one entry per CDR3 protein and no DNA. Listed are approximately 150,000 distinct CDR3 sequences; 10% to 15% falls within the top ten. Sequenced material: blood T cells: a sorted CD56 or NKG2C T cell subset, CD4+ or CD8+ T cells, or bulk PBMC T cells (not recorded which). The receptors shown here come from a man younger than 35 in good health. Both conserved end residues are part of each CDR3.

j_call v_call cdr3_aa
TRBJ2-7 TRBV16 CASSQSGGSYEQYF
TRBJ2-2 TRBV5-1 CASSPTVPANTGELFF
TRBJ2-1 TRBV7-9 CASSGGSSGNEQFF
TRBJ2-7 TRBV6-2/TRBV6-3 CASSYESGIRYEQYF
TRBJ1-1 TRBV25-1 CASSGVGRGPGPEAFF
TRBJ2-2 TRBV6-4 CASSDLAGGITGELFF
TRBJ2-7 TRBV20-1 CSARETASGTYEQYF
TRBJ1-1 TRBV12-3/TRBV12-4 CASSNRGLTEAFF
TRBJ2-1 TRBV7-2 CASSQDRSSYNEQFF
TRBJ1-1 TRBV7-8 CASRLAGEAFF
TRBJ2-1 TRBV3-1 CASSQDRLADTIYNEQFF
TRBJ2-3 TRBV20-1 CSATSGGRVGTQYF
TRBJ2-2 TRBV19 CASTSGGELFF
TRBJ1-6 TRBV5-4 CASSFSGGSPLHF
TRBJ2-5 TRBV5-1 CASSALTGAQETQYF
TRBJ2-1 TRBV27 CASSPWTGYNEQFF
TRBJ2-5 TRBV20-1 CSARDGPLETQYF
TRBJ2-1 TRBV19 CASSIDPGTSLGSQFF